This TCR beta chain was captured in a study of PD-1 blockade in classical Hodgkin lymphoma. No patient escaped relapse after autologous stem cell transplantation, and brentuximab vedotin exposure varied. As concerns this clone: Its antigen is undetermined.

Study-wide results and limits: According to reports, newly diagnosed patients had lower baseline TCR diversity than healthy donors, and relapsed/refractory patients had lower baseline TCR diversity still.

The protocol was immunoSEQ multiplex PCR, while the TCRdb copy is restricted to in-frame clones and leaves out a portion. Here the sample spans approximately 44,000 clones, 55% to 75% being singletons. The CDR3 is 11 amino acids. The rearrangement joins TRBV21-1 to TRBJ1-1. TRBV21-1 is marked as a pseudogene. Sequenced material: peripheral blood mononuclear cells (PBMCs), taken at baseline. This receptor was obtained from a human donor with classical Hodgkin lymphoma. CDR3 sequence (DNA): TGTGCCAGCAGCGCCCGGAGTGAAGCTTTCTTT. Translated, it gives CASSARSEAFF.